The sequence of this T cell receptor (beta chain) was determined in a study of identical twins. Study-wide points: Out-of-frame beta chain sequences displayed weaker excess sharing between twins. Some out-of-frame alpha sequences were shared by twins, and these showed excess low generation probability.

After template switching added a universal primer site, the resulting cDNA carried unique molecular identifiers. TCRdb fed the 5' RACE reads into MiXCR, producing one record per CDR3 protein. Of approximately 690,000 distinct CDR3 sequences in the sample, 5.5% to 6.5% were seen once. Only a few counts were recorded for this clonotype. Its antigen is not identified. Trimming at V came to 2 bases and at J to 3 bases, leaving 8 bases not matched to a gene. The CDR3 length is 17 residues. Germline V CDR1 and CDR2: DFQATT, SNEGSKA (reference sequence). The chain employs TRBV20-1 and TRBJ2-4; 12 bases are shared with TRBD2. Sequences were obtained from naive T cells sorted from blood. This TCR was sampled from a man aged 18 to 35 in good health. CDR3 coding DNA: TGCAGTGCTAGACATAGACTAGCGGGAGTGGGCAAAAACATTCAGTACTTC. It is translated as CSARHRLAGVGKNIQYF.